This paragraph reports one T cell receptor (beta chain). No antigen is known for it. The sample belongs to a study of PD-1 blockade in classical Hodgkin lymphoma. Notes on the study in general: It was among complete responders that baseline diversity resembled that of newly diagnosed patients.

Clones were sequenced by immunoSEQ multiplex PCR, and TCRdb holds only the in-frame ones, with some missing. The data show around 40,000 clones, 77% seen once. V was shortened by 5 bases and J by 0 bases, with 14 bases between the two germline ends. The length of the CDR3 is 15 residues. The germline gives CDR1 SQVTM, CDR2 ANQGSEA. Time point denoted: cycle 4 day 1 (C4D1), after 6 weeks of nivolumab. There was relapse after autologous stem cell transplantation in every patient, and there was variation in brentuximab vedotin exposure. The receptor comes from a human donor with classical Hodgkin lymphoma. The sequences come from peripheral blood mononuclear cells (PBMCs), collected before the fourth cycle of nivolumab. J is TRBJ1-5 and V is TRBV29-1, with D perhaps matching TRBD1 (5 bases). The CDR3 protein is CSVPSGGNSNQPQHF. The CDR3 DNA reads as TGCAGCGTTCCTTCCGGGGGGAATAGCAATCAGCCCCAGCATTTT.